Listed here are 21 T cell receptor beta chains from one sample, sequenced in a study of T cell responses to AZD1222 COVID-19 vaccine. Libraries were prepared by immunoSEQ multiplex PCR; TCRdb keeps only in-frame clonotypes and omits some of them. The sample has about 30,000 clones, 85% to 90% seen once. The source was peripheral blood, collected on day 0 of AZD1222 vaccination. These receptors were taken from an adult in good health.

The chain has TRBV7-9 and TRBJ2-1; D not resolved. Trimming removed 0 bases at V and 7 bases at J, with 13 bases between. The CDR3 covers 15 residues. CDR1 SEHNR and CDR2 FQNEAQ come from the germline V gene (reference sequence). The CDR3 DNA reads as TGTGCCAGCAGCTTAGCAGCGCTCAAGGGTAATGAGCAGTTCTTC. It yields the protein CASSLAALKGNEQFF.

V gene TRBV28 combines with J gene TRBJ2-7; 11 bases align to TRBD2. V was pared by 4 bases and J by 7 bases, with 12 bases of the junction left unmatched. From germline, CDR1 is MDHEN and CDR2 SYDVKM. The CDR3 length is 16 residues. CDR3 sequence (DNA): TGTGCCAGCAGTTCGCGACTAGCGGGAAAAGCAGAGGAGCAGTACTTC. It specifies CASSSRLAGKAEEQYF.

The chain is built from TRBV18 and TRBJ2-7, with TRBD2 matching 10 bases. The V gene's germline CDR1 is KGHSH and CDR2 LQKENI. After removal of 1 base from V and 7 bases from J, the junction contained 4 bases not matched to a gene. The CDR3 extends over 14 amino acids. The CDR3 coding sequence is TGTGCCAGCTCACCACAGCGGGAGGGCCGTGAGCAGTACTTC. Translated, it gives CASSPQREGREQYF.

The V gene is TRBV20-1, the J gene TRBJ1-1; maybe TRBD1 (5 bases). V lost 3 bases and J 0 bases, leaving 8 bases between the germline ends. CDR1 and CDR2 (germline): DFQATT, SNEGSKA (reference sequence). This CDR3 is 13 amino acids long. The CDR3 is CSASDSMNTEAFF. The CDR3, as DNA: TGCAGTGCTAGTGACAGCATGAACACTGAAGCTTTCTTT.

The chain is built from TRBV11-2 and TRBJ2-1, with D tentatively TRBD1 or TRBD2 (5 bases each). The length of the CDR3 is 16 residues. V dropped 1 base and J dropped 0 bases, with 10 bases sitting between them. Germline CDR1 is SGHAT and CDR2 is FQNNGV. CDR3 nucleotides: TGTGCCAGCAGCTTAGTCGAGGGGAGCTCCTACAATGAGCAGTTCTTC. It yields the protein CASSLVEGSSYNEQFF.

The chain recombines TRBV20-1 with TRBJ2-1; perhaps D is TRBD1 or TRBD2 (5 bases each). CDR3 size: 17 residues. V gave up 3 bases and J gave up 1 base, with 19 bases separating them. CDR1 DFQATT and CDR2 SNEGSKA come from the germline V gene (reference sequence). CDR3 in DNA: TGCAGTGCTAGTGGGGCGGGCGGGTATGGGTCCTACAATGAGCAGTTCTTC. This gives the protein CSASGAGGYGSYNEQFF.

V usage is TRBV28 and J usage is TRBJ2-7; TRBD1 agrees at 9 bases. The CDR3 length is 17 residues. V was pared by 2 bases and J by 4 bases, with 12 bases of the junction left unmatched. Per the germline V gene, CDR1 is MDHEN and CDR2 is SYDVKM. The CDR3 coding sequence is TGTGCCAGCAGTTTAGCTTGGACAGGGGCCGGGGCATACGAGCAGTACTTC. It translates to CASSLAWTGAGAYEQYF.

The J gene is TRBJ2-2, the V gene TRBV7-2; D ambiguous. The CDR3 is made up of 14 amino acids. Deletions cut 1 base from V and 6 bases from J, with 9 bases between. Looked up from germline, CDR1 is SGHTA and CDR2 is FQGNSA. The CDR3 loop is CASSLVRVAGELFF. The CDR3 nucleotides read TGTGCCAGCAGCTTAGTTCGGGTCGCCGGGGAGCTGTTTTTT.

The gene calls are TRBV12-5 and TRBJ1-2; tentative D call: TRBD1 (5 bases). The CDR3 sequence is 16 residues long. V was clipped by 6 bases and J by 6 bases, with 23 bases between them. Germline assignment: CDR1 LGHNT and CDR2 FRNRAP. CDR3 region: CASGRGPRDSADGYTF. CDR3 nucleotide sequence: TGTGCTAGTGGCCGGGGCCCCAGGGACTCAGCGGATGGCTACACCTTC.

The chain carries TRBV28 and TRBJ2-7; TRBD1 matches 8 bases. This CDR3 contains 12 residues. V was clipped by 5 bases and J by 6 bases; unmatched bases: 3. CDR1 MDHEN and CDR2 SYDVKM come from the germline V gene. The CDR3 protein is CASSKQGGEQYF. CDR3 bases: TGTGCCAGCAGTAAACAGGGGGGCGAGCAGTACTTC.

The CDR3 sequence: CASSPLRGSRAGELFF. For the CDR3, the DNA is TGTGCCAGCAGCCCCTTGCGCGGGAGTCGGGCCGGGGAGCTGTTTTTT. The gene calls are TRBV11-2 and TRBJ2-2, with 7 positions matching TRBD2. Germline loops: CDR1 SGHAT, CDR2 FQNNGV. Losses at the gene ends were 5 bases for V and 6 bases for J; bases not matched to a gene: 12. This CDR3 has 16 residues. Full variable domain (missing parts from reference TRBV11-2 and TRBJ2-2): EAGVAQSPRYKIIEKRQSVAFWCNPISGHATLYWYQQILGQGPKLLIQFQNNGVVDDSQLPKDRFSAERLKGVDSTLKIQPAKLEDSAVYLCASSPLRGSRAGELFFGEGSRLTVL.

The chain combines TRBV7-9 with TRBJ2-5, with no clear D. CDR3 size: 13 residues. From germline, CDR1 is SEHNR and CDR2 FQNEAQ (reference sequence). The germline V and J ends were trimmed by 5 bases and 4 bases, with 11 bases remaining between them. The CDR3 DNA sequence: TGTGCCAGCAGCCCACTTCGGCTAGAGACCCAGTACTTC. It encodes CASSPLRLETQYF. Full variable domain (rest looked up from reference TRBV7-9 and TRBJ2-5): DTGVSQNPRHKITKRGQNVTFRCDPISEHNRLYWYRQTLGQGPEFLTYFQNEAQLEKSRLLSDRFSAERPKGSFSTLEIQRTEQGDSAMYLCASSPLRLETQYFGPGTRLLVL.

This chain links TRBV5-4 with TRBJ1-2; 11 nucleotides agree with TRBD1. The CDR3 runs to 15 residues. Germline-derived CDR1 and CDR2 are SGHNT and YYREEE (reference sequence). The V and J ends lost 2 bases and 8 bases, in that order; junction bases with no gene match: 8. CDR3 protein: CASSLTDRGHLGYTF. The CDR3 DNA sequence: TGTGCCAGCAGCTTAACGGACAGGGGGCATTTGGGCTACACCTTC.

This rearrangement joins TRBV7-8 to TRBJ1-5; 10 nucleotides line up with TRBD1. The V gene end was trimmed by 5 bases and the J gene end by 0 bases; junction bases not matched to a gene: 7. In germline, CDR1 is SGHVS, CDR2 FQNEAQ. The CDR3 has 17 amino acids. This CDR3 reads CASSRGTGAYSNQPQHF. DNA of the CDR3: TGTGCCAGCAGCCGGGGGACAGGGGCTTATAGCAATCAGCCCCAGCATTTT. Full variable domain (outside the CDR3, taken from reference TRBV7-8 and TRBJ1-5): GAGVSQSPRYKVAKRGQDVALRCDPISGHVSLFWYQQALGQGPEFLTYFQNEAQLDKSGLPSDRFFAERPEGSVSTLKIQRTQQEDSAVYLCASSRGTGAYSNQPQHFGDGTRLSIL.

V usage is TRBV5-4 and J usage is TRBJ1-1; a weak D match, TRBD1 (5 bases). CDR1 and CDR2 (germline): SGHNT, YYREEE (reference sequence). The CDR3 has 14 residues. Trimming took 0 bases from V and 0 from J, leaving 6 bases between them. CDR3 amino acids: CASSLVGVNTEAFF. The CDR3 DNA reads as TGTGCCAGCAGCTTGGTAGGGGTGAACACTGAAGCTTTCTTT.

V gene TRBV3-1 (or the pseudogene TRBV3-2) combines with J gene TRBJ1-5; D may be TRBD1 (5 bases). V was shortened by 2 bases and J by 1 base, with 21 bases between the two germline ends. CDR1 LGHDT and CDR2 YNNKEL come from the germline V gene (reference sequence). This CDR3 contains 19 residues. The CDR3 nucleotides read TGTGCCAGCAGCCAACCCAGGAGGGGACGCGAGTTAAGCAATCAGCCCCAGCATTTT. As protein: CASSQPRRGRELSNQPQHF.

The V call is TRBV3-1 (or the pseudogene TRBV3-2), the J call TRBJ1-1; D perhaps matches TRBD1 (6 bases). Germline lookup yields CDR1 LGHDT and CDR2 YNNKEL (reference sequence). The CDR3 has 15 amino acids. Trimming took off 2 bases at V and 3 bases at J, with 13 bases between the two ends. CDR3 loop: CASSQWGARDTEAFF. Here the CDR3 DNA reads TGTGCCAGCAGCCAATGGGGGGCCCGTGACACTGAAGCTTTCTTT.

This chain connects TRBV10-3 to TRBJ2-7, with D unresolved. The V end lost 8 bases, the J end lost 1 base, and 12 bases lay between the germline ends. CDR3 length: 13 amino acids. Germline V lookup: CDR1 ENHRY, CDR2 SYGVKD. CDR3 DNA sequence: TGTGCCATCGGAAGGGAACCGTCCTACGAGCAGTACTTC. Translated, it gives CAIGREPSYEQYF.

This chain uses TRBV7-9 with TRBJ1-4; D may be TRBD1 (5 bases). The germline V gene has CDR1 SEHNR and CDR2 FQNEAQ (reference sequence). The CDR3 contains 14 residues. V was shortened by 6 bases and J by 7 bases, with 15 bases between the two germline ends. The CDR3 nucleotides are TGTGCCAGCAGGCAGGGAGGGGAGGGTGAAAAACTGTTTTTT. Protein: CASRQGGEGEKLFF. Looking up the rest from reference TRBV7-9 and TRBJ1-4 gives the full variable domain: DTGVSQNPRHKITKRGQNVTFRCDPISEHNRLYWYRQTLGQGPEFLTYFQNEAQLEKSRLLSDRFSAERPKGSFSTLEIQRTEQGDSAMYLCASRQGGEGEKLFFGSGTQLSVL.

The chain links TRBV29-1 to TRBJ1-1; TRBD1 might be the D (6 bases). With 3 bases removed from V and 11 bases from J, the gap between germline ends came to 16 bases. The germline CDR1 and CDR2 sequences are SQVTM and ANQGSEA. There are 12 residues in the CDR3. The CDR3 nucleotides are TGCAGCGTTGATGAGGACAGCGTGGTGGCTTTCTTT. Translation gives CSVDEDSVVAFF.

The chain employs TRBV5-1 and TRBJ2-3, with 10 nucleotides matching TRBD1. CDR1 and CDR2 from the germline V gene are SGHRS and YFSETQ. The CDR3 consists of 15 residues. The V gene end was trimmed by 2 bases and the J gene end by 4 bases; junction bases not matched to a gene: 4. The DNA for the CDR3 is TGCGCCAGCAGCTTCGGGACAGGGGTCGCAGATACGCAGTATTTT. This sequence encodes CASSFGTGVADTQYF.